The 2 T cell receptor beta chains given below trace back to one sample, sequenced in a study of cytomegalovirus exposure and HLA in healthy donors. This PCR relied on a set of 60 Vbeta primers and 13 Jbeta primers. The method was immunoSEQ multiplex PCR; TCRdb's version includes in-frame clones alone and lacks a portion of them. Of about 96,000 clones in the sample, over 70% were seen once. Sequencing input: PBMCs. All receptors derive from a man aged 50 or older in good health and CMV-seropositive.

The chain combines TRBV9 with TRBJ1-1; maybe TRBD1 (5 bases). V was trimmed by 5 bases and J by 1 base, leaving 15 bases between them. The CDR3 loop spans 15 amino acids. Germline V gives CDR1 SGDLS, CDR2 YYNGEE. In DNA, the CDR3 is TGTGCCAGCAGTGAGACAGAAACCTCGAACACTGAAGCTTTCTTT. Translation gives CASSETETSNTEAFF.

Concerning this clone itself: A read error may produce the germline difference seen at one junction end. V gene TRBV6-6 combines with J gene TRBJ1-5, with 11 nucleotides matching TRBD1. There are 15 residues in the CDR3. The V gene's germline CDR1 is MNHNY and CDR2 SVGAGI (reference sequence). The CDR3 protein is CASSYLGQGVKPQNF. The DNA for the CDR3 is TGTGCCAGCAGTTACCTGGGACAGGGGGTTAAGCCCCAGAATTTT.